Listed here are 29 T cell receptor beta chains from one sample, sequenced in a study of shared clonotypes between healthy human individuals. This table comes from immunoSEQ multiplex PCR, and its TCRdb copy is limited to in-frame clones, with some not included. Of approximately 440,000 clones detected, about 74% appear once; the ten largest clones hold more than 10%. Sequenced input: PBMCs. The receptors derive from a middle-aged woman in good health. Some clones in this sample may be carry-over from other donors' samples.

This chain links TRBV6-5 with TRBJ2-7; D is unclear. The CDR3 has 11 residues. Trimming removed 4 bases from V and 4 bases from J, with 5 bases in between. Germline lookup yields CDR1 MNHEY and CDR2 SVGAGI. The CDR3 DNA sequence: TGTGCCAGCAGTTTAGGGTACGAGCAGTACTTC. Its protein product is CASSLGYEQYF.

This clone was seen only once. The J gene is TRBJ2-5, the V gene TRBV6-1; 9 nucleotides match TRBD1. Trimming removed 6 bases from V and 3 bases from J; junction bases left unmatched: 2. In germline, CDR1 is MNHNS, CDR2 SASEGT. CDR3 length: 13 residues. CDR3: CASRGTGKETQYF. In DNA form, the CDR3 reads TGTGCCAGCAGAGGGACAGGGAAAGAGACCCAGTACTTC.

This chain uses TRBV7-2 with TRBJ2-4, with 8 bases lining up with TRBD2. The CDR3 loop spans 13 amino acids. The junction had 7 bases not matched to a gene; V was cut back by 6 bases and J by 9 bases. The germline gives CDR1 SGHTA, CDR2 FQGNSA. The CDR3 sequence: CASSSSGNGIQYF. The CDR3 DNA is TGTGCCAGCAGTAGTAGCGGGAATGGCATTCAGTACTTC.

The chain employs TRBV7-2 and TRBJ1-2, with D maybe TRBD1 (6 bases). The CDR3 spans 13 residues. V gave up 5 bases and J gave up 4 bases, with 11 bases separating them. Germline CDR1 SGHTA, CDR2 FQGNSA. The CDR3 loop is CASSPDSSYGYTF. For the CDR3, the DNA is TGTGCCAGCAGCCCGGACAGTTCCTATGGCTACACCTTC.

This chain uses TRBV6-4 with TRBJ2-1, with a tentative D call TRBD2 (6 bases). Per the germline V gene, CDR1 is MRHNA and CDR2 is SNTAGT. The CDR3 length is 15 residues. The ends were cut back, 2 bases at V and 6 bases at J, with 14 bases in the middle. CDR3 DNA sequence: TGTGCCAGCAGTGACGGTGGGGGGAGTGGCAATGAGCAGTTCTTC. Its translation is CASSDGGGSGNEQFF.

There are many counts of this clone. The J gene is TRBJ2-1, the V gene TRBV27; 7 bases map to TRBD1. J was trimmed by 1 base and V by 3 bases; bases with no gene match: 6. Germline V gene lookup returns CDR1 MNHEY and CDR2 SMNVEV (reference sequence). The CDR3 has 16 amino acids. The CDR3 region has the DNA TGTGCCAGCAGTTTCCGGGACAGATCATCCTACAATGAGCAGTTCTTC. Translation: CASSFRDRSSYNEQFF.

The rearrangement links TRBV30 to TRBJ2-7; 7 bases match TRBD1. Germline-derived CDR1 and CDR2 are GTSNPN and SVGIG (reference sequence). The CDR3 covers 14 residues. J lost 2 bases, V lost 1 base, and 5 bases had no gene match. The CDR3 sequence is CAWSGQGSTYEQYF. DNA of the CDR3: TGTGCCTGGAGTGGACAGGGCTCTACCTACGAGCAGTACTTC.

The V and J genes are TRBV5-6 and TRBJ2-7; D is uncertain. The V end lost 5 bases, the J end lost 4 bases, and 19 bases lay between the germline ends. The CDR3 spans 15 residues. Germline CDR1 and CDR2: SGHDT and YYEEEE. CDR3 coding DNA: TGTGCCAGCAGGGGCAAGGGCCTCGGTCGGTACGAGCAGTACTTC. Translating gives CASRGKGLGRYEQYF.

The rearrangement joins TRBV9 to TRBJ1-2; D is undetermined. The CDR3 is 15 residues long. V lost 0 bases and J 4 bases, leaving 13 bases between the germline ends. CDR1 and CDR2 from the germline V gene are SGDLS and YYNGEE. CDR3 loop: CASSVDTGGSYGYTF. CDR3 bases: TGTGCCAGCAGCGTAGACACGGGCGGGAGCTATGGCTACACCTTC.

For this clone: One base away lies a much larger clone, so this may be a sequencing read error. V usage is TRBV20-1 and J usage is TRBJ1-4; D not resolved. There are 11 residues in the CDR3. The V gene lost 6 bases and the J gene lost 8 bases, with 10 bases spanning the gap. CDR1 and CDR2 (germline): DFQATT, SNEGSKA (reference sequence). The CDR3 reads CSAMKQEKLFF. The CDR3 coding sequence is TGCAGTGCGATGAAACAGGAAAAACTGTTTTTT.

The gene calls are TRBV6-4 and TRBJ2-3, with D possibly being TRBD1 (5 bases). V lost 3 bases and J 0 bases, leaving 10 bases between the germline ends. The CDR3 runs 15 residues. Per germline, CDR1 MRHNA and CDR2 SNTAGT. In DNA form, the CDR3 reads TGTGCCAGCAGTGAAGAGCAGGGAAGCACAGATACGCAGTATTTT. Its protein is CASSEEQGSTDTQYF.

The genes are TRBV18 and TRBJ2-7, with TRBD1 matching 8 bases. The junction had 10 bases not matched to a gene; V was cut back by 3 bases and J by 9 bases. There are 14 residues in the CDR3. Germline values: CDR1 KGHSH, CDR2 LQKENI. This CDR3 reads CASSPLDREVAQYF. The CDR3 DNA reads as TGTGCCAGCTCACCTTTGGACAGGGAGGTTGCGCAGTACTTC.

The chain links TRBV7-9 to TRBJ2-7, with D perhaps matching TRBD2 (6 bases). Per germline, CDR1 SEHNR and CDR2 FQNEAQ (reference sequence). The CDR3 has 14 amino acids. The ends were cut back, 5 bases at V and 1 base at J, with 12 bases in the middle. Here the CDR3 reads CASSSSGSSYEQYF. The CDR3 DNA is TGTGCCAGCAGCAGTAGCGGTTCTTCCTACGAGCAGTACTTC.

The chain recombines TRBV14 with TRBJ2-7; 10 bases are shared with TRBD2. The CDR3 consists of 14 residues. The V gene end was trimmed by 6 bases and the J gene end by 3 bases; junction bases not matched to a gene: 5. CDR1 is SGHDN, CDR2 FVKESK, per germline. The CDR3 sequence is CASSLAGDIYEQYF. Written as DNA, the CDR3 is TGTGCCAGCAGTCTAGCGGGAGATATCTACGAGCAGTACTTC.

This clone was counted a few times. With only one base between it and a far larger clone, this is likely a read error. Other DNA sequences in this sample translate to the same CDR3. The chain has TRBV9 and TRBJ1-5; 10 bases align to TRBD1. Germline V lookup: CDR1 SGDLS, CDR2 YYNGEE. The CDR3 extends over 15 amino acids. The junction had 4 bases not matched to a gene; V was cut back by 0 bases and J by 7 bases. The CDR3 nucleotides read TGTGCCAGCAGCGTAGGGACAGGGGGATCCCAGCCCCAGCATTTT. Translating it yields CASSVGTGGSQPQHF.

V and J are TRBV5-4 and TRBJ1-1; D might be TRBD1 (6 bases). The length of the CDR3 is 15 residues. Trimming cost V 5 bases and J 1 base, with 15 bases left between them. Germline CDR1 and CDR2: SGHNT and YYREEE (reference sequence). DNA for the CDR3: TGTGCCAGCAGACCAAAAGGGGGGGGGAACACTGAAGCTTTCTTT. Translation: CASRPKGGGNTEAFF.

The V and J genes are TRBV27 and TRBJ1-5; TRBD1 matches 10 bases. Trimming removed 3 bases from V and 5 bases from J; junction bases left unmatched: 4. The germline V gene has CDR1 MNHEY and CDR2 SMNVEV (reference sequence). The CDR3 spans 15 residues. CDR3 nucleotides: TGTGCCAGCAGTTTGGGGACAGGGGTGTATCAGCCCCAGCATTTT. It translates to CASSLGTGVYQPQHF.

This chain connects TRBV7-2 to TRBJ2-7, with TRBD1 matching 7 bases. The germline gives CDR1 SGHTA, CDR2 FQGNSA. Germline trimming cut 5 bases from V and 5 bases from J; bases unmatched to any gene: 15. The CDR3 has 16 residues. The CDR3 bases are TGTGCCAGCAGCGTTCAGGGGGTCGTAACGCTGGACGAGCAGTACTTC. Its translation is CASSVQGVVTLDEQYF. Complete variable domain (other parts from reference TRBV7-2 and TRBJ2-7): GAGVSQSPSNKVTEKGKDVELRCDPISGHTALYWYRQSLGQGLEFLIYFQGNSAPDKSGLPSDRFSAERTGGSVSTLTIQRTQQEDSAVYLCASSVQGVVTLDEQYFGPGTRLTVT.

The chain joins TRBV5-1 to TRBJ2-5; 8 bases align to TRBD1. The CDR3 runs to 15 residues. V lost 1 base, J lost 5 bases, and 7 bases stayed unmatched. Germline lookup yields CDR1 SGHRS and CDR2 YFSETQ. CDR3 bases: TGCGCCAGCAGCTTGATGCCAGGGGGCGAGGAGACCCAGTACTTC. It is translated as CASSLMPGGEETQYF.

In regard to this clone: A much larger clone sits a single nucleotide away, making a read error possible. The sample holds other DNA sequences that translate to the same CDR3. The J gene is TRBJ2-7, the V gene TRBV5-1; TRBD2 matches at 7 bases. This CDR3 is built from 16 residues. The ends lost 3 bases at V and 3 bases at J; junction bases unmatched: 12. CDR1 and CDR2 (germline): SGHRS, YFSETQ. This chain's CDR3 is CASSWGGKQGLYEQYF. DNA of the CDR3: TGCGCCAGCAGCTGGGGGGGTAAGCAGGGTCTCTACGAGCAGTACTTC.

The chain links TRBV5-1 to TRBJ1-2; 9 nucleotides agree with TRBD1. The CDR3 has 14 residues. CDR1 and CDR2 from the germline V gene are SGHRS and YFSETQ. V trimming: 2 bases; J trimming: 6 bases; junction bases outside the gene matches: 5. CDR3 nucleotide sequence: TGCGCCAGCAGCTTCGGACAGGGGTCGGATGGCTACACCTTC. Translated: CASSFGQGSDGYTF.

This clone turned up a few times. The chain recombines TRBV6-6 with TRBJ2-7; D gene unclear. V was cut by 5 bases and J by 3 bases, with 8 bases left in between. Germline CDR1 MNHNY, CDR2 SVGAGI (reference sequence). The CDR3 sequence is 12 residues long. The CDR3 reads CASSVDGYEQYF. DNA for the CDR3: TGTGCCAGCAGTGTCGACGGCTACGAGCAGTACTTC.

With regard to this clone: A far bigger clonotype differs at one base, so this is likely a read error. The chain recombines TRBV7-9 with TRBJ2-1, with D perhaps TRBD2 (6 bases). Trimming pared 6 bases from V and 8 bases from J, leaving 20 bases between. The CDR3 consists of 15 residues. Germline CDR1 reads SEHNR; CDR2 reads FQNEAQ (reference sequence). The CDR3 loop is CASSYRTNGRDEQFF. The CDR3 DNA is TGTGCCAGCAGTTATCGGACTAACGGGAGAGATGAGCAGTTCTTC.

The chain links TRBV19 to TRBJ1-1; a weak D match, TRBD1 (6 bases). The V end lost 7 bases, the J end lost 1 base, and 10 bases lay between the germline ends. CDR1 is LNHDA and CDR2 is SQIVND in the germline V gene (reference sequence). The CDR3 is 13 residues long. CDR3 bases: TGTGCCAGTATGGGGGCCACGAACACTGAAGCTTTCTTT. This encodes CASMGATNTEAFF.

As to this clone: A read error is the likely source, as a far larger clone sits one nucleotide away. Different DNA sequences within this sample yield the same CDR3. The rearrangement links TRBV6-6 to TRBJ1-4; the D is unclear. Germline V gene sequence: CDR1 MNHNY, CDR2 SVGAGI (reference sequence). The CDR3 is made up of 15 amino acids. The CDR3 sequence: CANSQLFVTNEKLFF. CDR3 sequence (DNA): TGTGCCAACTCACAGTTATTTGTCACTAATGAAAAATTGTTTTTT.

The rearrangement links TRBV28 to TRBJ2-3; D remains ambiguous. Germline CDR1 reads MDHEN; CDR2 reads SYDVKM. The CDR3 consists of 15 residues. V dropped 3 bases and J dropped 2 bases, with 12 bases sitting between them. CDR3 DNA: TGTGCCAGCAGTTTGAAACGAACCAACACAGATACGCAGTATTTT. The encoded protein is CASSLKRTNTDTQYF.

The chain couples TRBV29-1 to TRBJ2-7, with TRBD2 as a possible D gene (6 bases). Trimming took off 4 bases at V and 7 bases at J, with 20 bases between the two ends. This CDR3 spans 14 amino acids. Per germline, CDR1 SQVTM and CDR2 ANQGSEA. The CDR3 DNA reads as TGCAGCGTTGTTGCAGGCGCGGGGTGGGGAGAGCAGTACTTC. Translated, it gives CSVVAGAGWGEQYF.

This sequence joins TRBV9 and TRBJ2-1; D is perhaps TRBD2 (6 bases). The CDR3 has 14 residues. Germline CDR1 reads SGDLS; CDR2 reads YYNGEE. Trimming stripped 0 bases from V and 6 bases from J, with 10 bases between. CDR3 coding DNA: TGTGCCAGCAGCGTAGGGAGTAGCGGCAATGAGCAGTTCTTC. Its translation is CASSVGSSGNEQFF.

The rearrangement uses TRBV27 and TRBJ2-1; no definite D call. Germline CDR1 MNHEY, CDR2 SMNVEV (reference sequence). This CDR3 region has 14 residues. V was shortened by 3 bases and J by 5 bases, with 11 bases between the two germline ends. CDR3 sequence (DNA): TGTGCCAGCAGTTTCTCCCGACTCGACAATGAGCAGTTCTTC. Protein sequence: CASSFSRLDNEQFF.